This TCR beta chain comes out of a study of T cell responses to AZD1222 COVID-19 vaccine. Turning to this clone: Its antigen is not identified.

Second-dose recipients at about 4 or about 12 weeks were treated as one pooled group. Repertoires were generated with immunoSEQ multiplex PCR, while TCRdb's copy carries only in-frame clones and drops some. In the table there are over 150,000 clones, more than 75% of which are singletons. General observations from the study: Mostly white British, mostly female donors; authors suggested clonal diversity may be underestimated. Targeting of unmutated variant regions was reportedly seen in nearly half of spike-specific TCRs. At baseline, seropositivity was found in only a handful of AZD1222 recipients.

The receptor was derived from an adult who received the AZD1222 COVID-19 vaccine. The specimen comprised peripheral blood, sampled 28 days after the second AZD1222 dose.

CDR3 residues: CASSSQSSYNSPLHF. CDR3 sequence (DNA): TGTGCCAGCAGTTCCCAGAGCTCCTATAATTCACCCCTCCACTTT. V gene TRBV6-5 combines with J gene TRBJ1-6; D gene ambiguous. Trimming stripped 4 bases from V and 0 bases from J, with 7 bases between. Germline V lookup: CDR1 MNHEY, CDR2 SVGAGI. This CDR3 is 15 amino acids long.